The 28 T cell receptor beta chains reported below all come from one sample, sequenced in a study of T cell responses to AZD1222 COVID-19 vaccine. The method was immunoSEQ multiplex PCR; TCRdb's version includes in-frame clones alone and lacks a portion of them. The table has 80,000 or so clones, 70% to 80% seen once. The sample consisted of peripheral blood, taken 28 days after the second dose of the MenACWY control vaccine. The receptors here all came from an adult who received the MenACWY meningococcal vaccine as a control.

The J gene is TRBJ1-4, the V gene TRBV2; no clear D. CDR1 and CDR2 (germline): SNHLY, FYNNEI. Trimming pared 3 bases from V and 0 bases from J, leaving 5 bases between. The CDR3 spans 14 residues. CDR3 nucleotides: TGTGCCAGCAGTGAGTCTGCAACTAATGAAAAACTGTTTTTT. This gives the protein CASSESATNEKLFF.

The rearrangement uses TRBV30 and TRBJ1-2; the D is unclear. V lost 5 bases, J lost 4 bases, and 14 bases lay in between. The CDR3 sequence is 13 residues long. CDR1 is GTSNPN and CDR2 is SVGIG in the germline V gene (reference sequence). CDR3 sequence (DNA): TGTGCCTGGGGACTGGAAGGTGTCTATGGCTACACCTTC. Its protein product is CAWGLEGVYGYTF.

The rearrangement uses TRBV2 and TRBJ1-1, with D possibly TRBD1 on 6 matching bases. The germline V gene encodes CDR1 SNHLY and CDR2 FYNNEI. This CDR3 contains 14 residues. V lost 8 bases and J 0 bases, leaving 13 bases between the germline ends. The CDR3: CASDLGDMNTEAFF. The CDR3 nucleotides are TGTGCCAGCGACCTTGGGGACATGAACACTGAAGCTTTCTTT.

This rearrangement joins TRBV5-1 to TRBJ1-2, with D unclear. Trimming pared 1 base from V and 0 bases from J, leaving 10 bases between. The CDR3 spans 15 residues. Germline-derived CDR1 and CDR2 are SGHRS and YFSETQ. CDR3: CASSLSDGANYGYTF. CDR3 nucleotides: TGCGCCAGCAGCTTGAGCGACGGCGCTAACTATGGCTACACCTTC.

V gene TRBV9 combines with J gene TRBJ1-6; D is undetermined. Trimming took 0 bases from V and 9 from J, leaving 7 bases between them. Germline-derived CDR1 and CDR2 are SGDLS and YYNGEE. The CDR3 consists of 13 residues. CDR3 bases: TGTGCCAGCAGCGTAGCAGAGGGTTCACCCCTCCACTTT. Translation: CASSVAEGSPLHF.

The chain uses TRBV4-2 and TRBJ2-6, with D perhaps TRBD1 or TRBD2 (5 bases each). Looked up from germline, CDR1 is LGHNA and CDR2 is YNFKEQ. Trimming cost V 4 bases and J 1 base, with 20 bases left between them. This CDR3 has 19 residues. CDR3 loop: CASSPDFLGTSSGANVLTF. The CDR3 DNA reads TGTGCCAGCAGCCCCGATTTTCTCGGGACCTCTTCTGGGGCCAACGTCCTGACTTTC.

V is TRBV11-1 and J is TRBJ2-1, with 7 bases identical to TRBD2. This CDR3 spans 16 amino acids. V shed 2 bases, J shed 2 bases, and the junction held 6 bases outside the gene matches. Germline V gene lookup returns CDR1 SGHAT and CDR2 FQDESV (reference sequence). The chain's CDR3 is CASSLRTSRTYNEQFF. CDR3 bases: TGTGCCAGCAGCTTACGGACTAGTAGAACCTACAATGAGCAGTTCTTC. Full variable domain (missing parts from reference TRBV11-1 and TRBJ2-1): EAEVAQSPRYKITEKSQAVAFWCDPISGHATLYWYRQILGQGPELLVQFQDESVVDDSQLPKDRFSAERLKGVDSTLKIQPAELGDSAMYLCASSLRTSRTYNEQFFGPGTRLTVL.

The chain is built from TRBV2 and TRBJ1-5; maybe TRBD1 (6 bases). Germline lookup yields CDR1 SNHLY and CDR2 FYNNEI. This CDR3 region has 12 residues. V lost 8 bases and J lost 4, with 9 bases in between. In nucleotides, the CDR3 is TGTGCCAGCCAGGGGACTAATCAGCCCCAGCATTTT. It translates to CASQGTNQPQHF.

The chain links TRBV28 to TRBJ1-2; D is undetermined. Trimming took 3 bases from V and 4 from J, leaving 6 bases between them. The CDR3 is 12 residues long. Germline loops: CDR1 MDHEN, CDR2 SYDVKM. DNA for the CDR3: TGTGCCAGCAGTTTTGGCCTCTATGGCTACACCTTC. Amino acids: CASSFGLYGYTF.

The chain has TRBV9 and TRBJ1-6, with a tentative D call TRBD1 (5 bases). Trimming took off 7 bases at V and 7 bases at J, with 12 bases between the two ends. The CDR3 covers 13 residues. Germline CDR1 SGDLS, CDR2 YYNGEE. DNA for the CDR3: TGTGCCAGCTGCCGGGACGGAAATTCACCCCTCCACTTT. It translates to CASCRDGNSPLHF.

The chain links TRBV18 to TRBJ1-2; TRBD1 aligns across 7 bases. The CDR3 runs to 14 residues. The V gene end was trimmed by 6 bases and the J gene end by 5 bases; junction bases not matched to a gene: 9. The V gene's germline CDR1 is KGHSH and CDR2 LQKENI. This CDR3 is CASSEGTVSYGYTF. CDR3 in DNA: TGTGCCAGCTCGGAAGGGACAGTTTCTTATGGCTACACCTTC.

The chain combines TRBV7-2 with TRBJ1-1, with D unclear. V was trimmed by 1 base and J by 0 bases, leaving 9 bases between them. The CDR3 contains 15 residues. Germline CDR1 and CDR2: SGHTA and FQGNSA. DNA of the CDR3: TGTGCCAGCAGCTTAGGAGTCGGACTGAACACTGAAGCTTTCTTT. Residues: CASSLGVGLNTEAFF.

This sequence joins TRBV7-2 and TRBJ1-5; D is uncertain. With 4 bases removed from V and 4 bases from J, the gap between germline ends came to 8 bases. This CDR3 region has 13 residues. CDR1 and CDR2 from the germline V gene are SGHTA and FQGNSA. CDR3 amino acids: CASSWSGNQPQHF. The DNA for the CDR3 is TGTGCCAGCAGCTGGTCGGGGAATCAGCCCCAGCATTTT. Variable domain in full (rest from reference TRBV7-2 and TRBJ1-5): GAGVSQSPSNKVTEKGKDVELRCDPISGHTALYWYRQSLGQGLEFLIYFQGNSAPDKSGLPSDRFSAERTGGSVSTLTIQRTQQEDSAVYLCASSWSGNQPQHFGDGTRLSIL.

This clone occurred once. V gene TRBV19 combines with J gene TRBJ1-1, with D maybe TRBD1 (5 bases). The V and J ends lost 3 bases and 3 bases respectively, with 8 bases between them. The germline V gene has CDR1 LNHDA and CDR2 SQIVND (reference sequence). The CDR3 loop spans 13 amino acids. CDR3 protein: CASSMGVDTEAFF. The CDR3 nucleotides read TGTGCCAGTAGTATGGGGGTGGACACTGAAGCTTTCTTT.

This clone has a single count. The chain couples TRBV6-5 to TRBJ1-5; D might be TRBD1 (5 bases). Germline values: CDR1 MNHEY, CDR2 SVGAGI. This CDR3 has 15 residues. V shed 6 bases and J shed 1 base, with 13 bases lying between them. The CDR3 loop reads CASRTFGGSNQPQHF. CDR3 coding DNA: TGTGCCAGCAGGACCTTTGGGGGGAGCAATCAGCCCCAGCATTTT.

The V call is TRBV6-2 or TRBV6-3, the J call TRBJ2-7; 7 nucleotides align to TRBD1. In germline, CDR1 is MNHEY, CDR2 SVGEGT. The CDR3 extends over 15 amino acids. The trim removed 0 bases at V and 3 bases at J, leaving 5 bases unmatched. The CDR3 DNA sequence: TGTGCCAGCAGTTACTCGGGGCAGGGGGACTACGAGCAGTACTTC. Translated, it gives CASSYSGQGDYEQYF.

CDR3 nucleotides: TGTGCCAGCACGGACAGTATGCCGCGCACTGAAGCTTTCTTT. Protein: CASTDSMPRTEAFF. The chain carries TRBV2 and TRBJ1-1; TRBD1 is a possible D gene (6 bases). This CDR3 is 14 amino acids long. In germline, CDR1 is SNHLY, CDR2 FYNNEI. V lost 7 bases to trimming and J lost 4 bases, with 16 bases between them. Full variable domain (remainder filled in from reference TRBV2 and TRBJ1-1): EPEVTQTPSHQVTQMGQEVILRCVPISNHLYFYWYRQILGQKVEFLVSFYNNEISEKSEIFDDQFSVERPDGSNFTLKIRSTKLEDSAMYFCASTDSMPRTEAFFGQGTRLTVV.

The rearrangement joins TRBV11-2 to TRBJ2-3; weak D call: TRBD1 (5 bases). V was shortened by 3 bases and J by 0 bases, with 10 bases between the two germline ends. This CDR3 comprises 15 residues. Germline V gene lookup returns CDR1 SGHAT and CDR2 FQNNGV. CDR3 bases: TGTGCCAGCAGCTTTAGGACACGAAGCACAGATACGCAGTATTTT. Residues: CASSFRTRSTDTQYF.

Written as DNA, the CDR3 is TGTGCCAGCAGCCCCCAGATGGGAGGGAACACTGAAGCTTTCTTT. This sequence encodes CASSPQMGGNTEAFF. The gene calls are TRBV7-6 and TRBJ1-1, with D hard to call. V lost 5 bases, J lost 1 base, and 14 bases lay in between. Germline values: CDR1 SGHVS, CDR2 FNYEAQ. The CDR3 runs 15 residues.

The V gene is TRBV9, the J gene TRBJ2-1; 9 bases line up with TRBD2. The CDR3 has 15 amino acids. CDR1 is SGDLS, CDR2 YYNGEE, per germline. V was clipped by 0 bases and J by 8 bases; unmatched bases: 6. The CDR3 loop reads CASSVEASGVDEQFF. The CDR3 nucleotides are TGTGCCAGCAGCGTAGAGGCTAGCGGGGTAGATGAGCAGTTCTTC.

The gene calls are TRBV3-1 (or the pseudogene TRBV3-2) and TRBJ1-6, with 9 bases that match TRBD1. The V segment lost 3 bases and the J segment 10 bases; nucleotides outside the gene matches: 7. The CDR3 sequence is 15 residues long. Germline loops: CDR1 LGHDT, CDR2 YNNKEL (reference sequence). CDR3 region: CASSQSGTGWSPLHF. The CDR3, as DNA: TGTGCCAGCAGCCAGTCCGGGACAGGGTGGTCACCCCTCCACTTT.

The V and J genes are TRBV5-8 and TRBJ2-3; tentatively, D is TRBD2 (5 bases). The CDR3 runs to 15 residues. Trimming removed 0 bases at V and 7 bases at J, with 15 bases between. Germline V gene sequence: CDR1 SGHTS, CDR2 YDEGEE. In DNA, the CDR3 is TGTGCCAGCAGCTTGGCCGGTGGGAGCTCCTATACGCAGTATTTT. It specifies CASSLAGGSSYTQYF. The full variable domain, with the rest looked up from reference TRBV5-8 and TRBJ2-3, is EAGVTQSPTHLIKTRGQQATLRCSPISGHTSVYWYQQALGLGLQFLLWYDEGEERNRGNFPPRFSGRQFPNYSSELNVNALELEDSALYLCASSLAGGSSYTQYFGPGTRLTVL.

The chain uses TRBV7-2 and TRBJ2-7; 7 bases match TRBD1. The V segment lost 5 bases and the J segment 6 bases; nucleotides outside the gene matches: 16. The CDR3 spans 16 residues. Looked up from germline, CDR1 is SGHTA and CDR2 is FQGNSA. The CDR3 protein is CASSHQSYKGAGEQYF. CDR3 in DNA: TGTGCCAGCAGCCACCAATCCTACAAGGGGGCAGGCGAGCAGTACTTC.

The chain is built from TRBV28 and TRBJ1-1; unclear D gene. Germline loops: CDR1 MDHEN, CDR2 SYDVKM. The CDR3 has 12 amino acids. V dropped 5 bases and J dropped 1 base, with 5 bases sitting between them. CDR3 bases: TGTGCCAGCAGTCTAGGGAACACTGAAGCTTTCTTT. It encodes CASSLGNTEAFF.

The V gene is TRBV5-1, the J gene TRBJ2-7; 8 nucleotides align to TRBD1. This CDR3 has 14 residues. V trimming: 3 bases; J trimming: 5 bases; junction bases outside the gene matches: 7. The V gene's germline CDR1 is SGHRS and CDR2 YFSETQ. CDR3 in DNA: TGCGCCAGCAGCTCAGGAAACAGGGGGGACGAGCAGTACTTC. Translating gives CASSSGNRGDEQYF.

This chain uses TRBV5-4 with TRBJ2-1; D is ambiguous. The germline gives CDR1 SGHNT, CDR2 YYREEE (reference sequence). The CDR3 contains 15 residues. The V gene lost 3 bases and the J gene lost 0 bases, with 10 bases spanning the gap. DNA of the CDR3: TGTGCCAGCAGCTCGGACCCGTACTCCTACAATGAGCAGTTCTTC. Its translation: CASSSDPYSYNEQFF.

This clone came up a few times. This same CDR3 is encoded by further DNA sequences in the sample. The chain recombines TRBV19 with TRBJ2-3; 8 positions agree with TRBD2. CDR3 length equals 14 residues. Germline CDR1 LNHDA, CDR2 SQIVND (reference sequence). J was trimmed by 0 bases and V by 7 bases; bases with no gene match: 3. CDR3 sequence reads: CASTRGGSTDTQYF. The CDR3 nucleotides read TGTGCCAGTACACGGGGGGGAAGCACAGATACGCAGTATTTT.

This clone was counted between two and nine times. The V call is TRBV3-1 (or the pseudogene TRBV3-2), the J call TRBJ2-7; tentatively, D is TRBD2 (6 bases). The CDR3 loop spans 15 amino acids. Germline V gene lookup returns CDR1 LGHDT and CDR2 YNNKEL (reference sequence). Trimming took 5 bases from V and 3 from J, leaving 17 bases between them. CDR3 in amino acids: CASSTGTQPSYEQYF. The CDR3 region has the DNA TGTGCCAGCAGCACCGGGACTCAACCGAGCTACGAGCAGTACTTC.